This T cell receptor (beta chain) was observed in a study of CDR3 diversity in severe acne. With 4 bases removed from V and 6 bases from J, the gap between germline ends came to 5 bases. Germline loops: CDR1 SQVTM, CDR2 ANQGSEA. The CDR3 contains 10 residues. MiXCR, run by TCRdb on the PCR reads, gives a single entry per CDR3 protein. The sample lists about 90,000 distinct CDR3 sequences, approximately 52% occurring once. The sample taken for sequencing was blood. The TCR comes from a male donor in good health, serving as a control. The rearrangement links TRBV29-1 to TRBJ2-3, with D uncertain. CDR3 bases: TGCAGCGTTGTTCAGGATACGCAGTATTTT. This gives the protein CSVVQDTQYF.